The 19 T cell receptor beta chains given below trace back to one sample, sequenced in a study of shared clonotypes between healthy human individuals. Here immunoSEQ multiplex PCR was the method, and the copy in TCRdb shows in-frame clones only, minus some. The sample holds about 1,500,000 clones, about 96% seen once. Sequencing was done on a sample of naive CD4+ T cells sorted from blood. Subset here: CD45RA+ positively selected. The receptors shown here come from a man aged 30 to 45 in good health.

The DNA of the CDR3 is TGTGCCAGTAGGAAGCGGCCCGAAACTTTGAGCTCCTACAATGAGCAGTTCTTC. Translated, it gives CASRKRPETLSSYNEQFF. The chain has TRBV19 and TRBJ2-1; the D gene is possibly TRBD2 (5 bases). V lost 6 bases, J lost 0 bases, and 21 bases lay in between. Germline V lookup: CDR1 LNHDA, CDR2 SQIVND (reference sequence). The CDR3 sequence is 18 residues long.

The J gene is TRBJ2-1, the V gene TRBV30, with D perhaps TRBD1 (7 bases). CDR3 length: 12 amino acids. V lost 6 bases, J lost 9 bases, and 15 bases lay in between. Germline values: CDR1 GTSNPN, CDR2 SVGIG (reference sequence). CDR3 DNA sequence: TGTGCCTGCAGACTAGGGGGCGTTGAGCAGTTCTTC. It translates to CACRLGGVEQFF.

Only one count was recorded for this clone. The chain recombines TRBV13 with TRBJ2-5, with 10 positions matching TRBD1. Trimming removed 2 bases from V and 4 bases from J; junction bases left unmatched: 7. The CDR3 covers 16 residues. Germline V gene lookup returns CDR1 PRHDT and CDR2 FYEKMQ (reference sequence). The CDR3 DNA sequence: TGTGCCAGCAGCTTACGCCGACAGGGGGCAGGAGAGACCCAGTACTTC. It yields the protein CASSLRRQGAGETQYF.

This rearrangement joins TRBV18 to TRBJ1-2, with 7 bases identical to TRBD1. CDR1 and CDR2 (germline): KGHSH, LQKENI. The CDR3 length is 15 residues. With 3 bases clipped from V and 2 bases from J, the junction kept 6 bases outside the gene matches. The CDR3 loop is CASSPDEGANYGYTF. The CDR3 nucleotides are TGTGCCAGCTCACCCGATGAGGGGGCGAACTATGGCTACACCTTC.

This clone was seen just once. At one boundary the junction diverges from the germline segment, which might be a read error. The J gene is TRBJ2-1, the V gene TRBV7-6; D is unresolved. CDR3 length: 16 residues. Germline V gene lookup returns CDR1 SGHVS and CDR2 FNYEAQ. The CDR3 loop reads CASSLGSLTSYDEQFF. CDR3 coding DNA: TGTGCCAGCAGCTTAGGCTCCCTCACCTCCTACGATGAGCAGTTCTTC.

V is TRBV9 and J is TRBJ2-1; 11 bases are a match to TRBD2. Germline values: CDR1 SGDLS, CDR2 YYNGEE. This CDR3 contains 17 residues. J lost 6 bases, V lost 0 bases, and 8 bases had no gene match. CDR3 protein: CASSVVGGLAGGNEQFF. The DNA for the CDR3 is TGTGCCAGCAGCGTAGTCGGCGGGCTAGCGGGAGGCAATGAGCAGTTCTTC.

CDR3 bases: TGTGCCAGCAGCTCCCCTCGGGGGTCGAGGAACACTGAAGCTTTCTTT. Protein product: CASSSPRGSRNTEAFF. The chain uses TRBV5-4 and TRBJ1-1, with a tentative D call TRBD1 (5 bases). This CDR3 comprises 16 residues. V lost 3 bases and J 1 base, leaving 16 bases between the germline ends. Germline CDR1 and CDR2: SGHNT and YYREEE (reference sequence).

This clone was observed a handful of times. J is TRBJ1-2 and V is TRBV5-4, with D maybe TRBD1 (5 bases). Germline CDR1 is SGHNT and CDR2 is YYREEE (reference sequence). Trimming removed 3 bases at V and 7 bases at J, with 13 bases between. There are 13 residues in the CDR3. DNA of the CDR3: TGTGCCAGCAGCTCCCGACAGAGGGGTGGCTACACCTTC. Protein: CASSSRQRGGYTF.

The chain couples TRBV5-1 to TRBJ2-5; D not resolved. Trimming stripped 1 base from V and 0 bases from J, with 10 bases between. Germline V gene sequence: CDR1 SGHRS, CDR2 YFSETQ. This CDR3 has 15 residues. The CDR3 reads CASSLRLFNQETQYF. For the CDR3, the DNA is TGCGCCAGCAGCTTGCGACTTTTCAACCAAGAGACCCAGTACTTC. Filled out from reference TRBV5-1 and TRBJ2-5, the complete variable domain reads KAGVTQTPRYLIKTRGQQVTLSCSPISGHRSVSWYQQTPGQGLQFLFEYFSETQRNKGNFPGRFSGRQFSNSRSEMNVSTLELGDSALYLCASSLRLFNQETQYFGPGTRLLVL.

The chain links TRBV4-1 to TRBJ2-1; tentatively, D is TRBD1 (6 bases). Trimming removed 5 bases from V and 7 bases from J, with 9 bases in between. The CDR3 totals 12 residues. CDR1 MGHRA and CDR2 YSYEKL come from the germline V gene. The CDR3 loop is CASSGTPNEQFF. The CDR3 nucleotides read TGCGCCAGCAGCGGGACACCGAATGAGCAGTTCTTC.

CDR3 amino acids: CASSLAGSNTGELFF. As DNA, the CDR3 is TGTGCCAGCAGTTTGGCCGGGAGTAACACCGGGGAGCTGTTTTTT. The V gene is TRBV28, the J gene TRBJ2-2; D may be TRBD2 (6 bases). V was cut by 3 bases and J by 2 bases, with 10 bases left in between. This CDR3 has 15 amino acids. The germline CDR1 and CDR2 sequences are MDHEN and SYDVKM.

The chain recombines TRBV30 with TRBJ2-7, with 8 bases aligning to TRBD1. The germline gives CDR1 GTSNPN, CDR2 SVGIG (reference sequence). Trimming at V came to 3 bases and at J to 3 bases, leaving 7 bases not matched to a gene. This CDR3 is 14 amino acids long. The CDR3 loop is CAWRPGGAFYEQYF. CDR3 nucleotides: TGTGCCTGGAGGCCAGGGGGCGCATTCTACGAGCAGTACTTC.

The chain combines TRBV5-1 with TRBJ2-3; possibly TRBD1 or TRBD2 for D (5 bases each). Germline values: CDR1 SGHRS, CDR2 YFSETQ. CDR3 length: 16 amino acids. The V and J ends lost 0 bases and 4 bases respectively, with 15 bases between them. The CDR3 DNA reads TGCGCCAGCAGCTTGGCGGACAACCTTAGCGCAGATACGCAGTATTTT. This codes for CASSLADNLSADTQYF.

This sequence joins TRBV9 and TRBJ2-5; 11 bases match TRBD2. Germline V gene data show CDR1 as SGDLS and CDR2 as YYNGEE. There are 15 residues in the CDR3. After removal of 5 bases from V and 2 bases from J, the junction contained 5 bases not matched to a gene. CDR3 DNA: TGTGCCAGCAGTCCCGGGACTAGCGGACAAGAGACCCAGTACTTC. Residues: CASSPGTSGQETQYF.

The chain has TRBV28 and TRBJ1-2; tentatively, D is TRBD1 (5 bases). This CDR3 has 14 residues. The germline CDR1 and CDR2 sequences are MDHEN and SYDVKM. Deletions cut 5 bases from V and 7 bases from J, with 17 bases between. As DNA, the CDR3 is TGTGCCAGCAGTGAAGAAGGCAGGGAGCGTGGCTACACCTTC. Its protein product is CASSEEGRERGYTF.

The chain couples TRBV5-1 to TRBJ2-2; D gene uncertain. Germline V lookup: CDR1 SGHRS, CDR2 YFSETQ. The CDR3 has 14 residues. With 3 bases removed from V and 0 bases from J, the gap between germline ends came to 6 bases. As DNA, the CDR3 is TGCGCCAGCAGCTCTTTACCGAACACCGGGGAGCTGTTTTTT. Protein product: CASSSLPNTGELFF. Using reference TRBV5-1 and TRBJ2-2 for the parts outside the CDR3, the full variable domain is KAGVTQTPRYLIKTRGQQVTLSCSPISGHRSVSWYQQTPGQGLQFLFEYFSETQRNKGNFPGRFSGRQFSNSRSEMNVSTLELGDSALYLCASSSLPNTGELFFGEGSRLTVL.

In its sample, this clone was seen once. The chain recombines TRBV11-2 with TRBJ2-2; 8 bases map to TRBD2. V was pared by 5 bases and J by 3 bases, with 8 bases of the junction left unmatched. CDR1 SGHAT and CDR2 FQNNGV come from the germline V gene. This CDR3 region has 16 residues. The DNA for the CDR3 is TGTGCCAGCAGCCGCCGGGGGGGCGAGGACACCGGGGAGCTGTTTTTT. This encodes CASSRRGGEDTGELFF.

This clone was counted a single time. The V call is TRBV18, the J call TRBJ1-5; D might be TRBD1 (5 bases). V was shortened by 6 bases and J by 2 bases, with 20 bases between the two germline ends. The CDR3 spans 17 residues. Per germline, CDR1 KGHSH and CDR2 LQKENI. DNA of the CDR3: TGTGCCAGCTCGGGGGACGGACCCGCCGGTGGCAATCAGCCCCAGCATTTT. It yields the protein CASSGDGPAGGNQPQHF.

This clone was seen just once. J is TRBJ2-1 and V is TRBV5-4, with TRBD2 matching 12 bases. The CDR3 runs to 17 residues. The J segment lost 4 bases and the V segment lost 0 bases, leaving 5 bases of the junction unmatched. Looked up from germline, CDR1 is SGHNT and CDR2 is YYREEE (reference sequence). The CDR3 sequence is CASSLELAGGTYNEQFF. CDR3 in DNA: TGTGCCAGCAGCTTGGAACTAGCGGGGGGAACTTACAATGAGCAGTTCTTC. The entire variable domain, with the rest obtained from reference TRBV5-4 and TRBJ2-1, is as follows: ETGVTQSPTHLIKTRGQQVTLRCSSQSGHNTVSWYQQALGQGPQFIFQYYREEENGRGNFPPRFSGLQFPNYSSELNVNALELDDSALYLCASSLELAGGTYNEQFFGPGTRLTVL.